This entry is about one T cell receptor beta chain. Its antigen is still unknown. Donors were drawn from the roughly 120-subject validation cohort, separate from the approximately 680-subject first cohort. The data derive from a study of cytomegalovirus exposure and HLA in healthy donors. Study-wide results and limits: Researchers counted around 170 TCR beta chains as cytomegalovirus-associated.

This CDR3 is 20 amino acids long. V shed 0 bases and J shed 2 bases, with 20 bases lying between them. Data came from immunoSEQ multiplex PCR; TCRdb stores just in-frame clones and leaves some out. The sample shows 300,000 or so clones, approximately 88% of them seen only once. The chain is built from TRBV23-1 and TRBJ2-6; TRBD2 might be the D (7 bases). TRBV23-1 carries the ORF label, with uncertain function. The sample comprised PBMCs. The source of this sequence is a man aged 25-45 years in good health and CMV-seronegative. In DNA form, the CDR3 reads TGCGCCAGCAGTCAATCGTTTCGGGGGGCCGCCTCCCCTGGGGCCAACGTCCTGACTTTC. Amino acids: CASSQSFRGAASPGANVLTF.